Presented here are 28 T cell receptor beta chains from one specimen sequenced in a study of T-cell memory formation after mild COVID-19. TCRdb re-called the 5' RACE reads with MiXCR, one entry per CDR3 protein. The table includes 350,000 to 400,000 distinct CDR3 sequences, about 15% detected once. Sequenced sample: PBMCs or a T cell subset sorted from them (not recorded which). The receptors shown here come from a man aged 18 to 30 who had mild COVID-19 (a few samples of this study predate the infection). Cell type and time point are not known.

CDR3 sequence reads: CAISEQQETQYF. The CDR3 nucleotides read TGTGCCATCAGTGAGCAACAAGAGACCCAGTACTTC. The V call is TRBV10-3, the J call TRBJ2-5; D remains unclear. The CDR3 totals 12 residues. Germline V lookup: CDR1 ENHRY, CDR2 SYGVKD. Trimming removed 2 bases from V and 2 bases from J, with 3 bases in between.

Concerning this clonotype itself: The junction and the germline gene differ at one end; a read error may be behind it. The genes are TRBV2 and TRBJ1-5; D perhaps matches TRBD1 (5 bases). Germline CDR1 and CDR2: SNHLY and FYNNEI. The CDR3 totals 19 residues. In DNA form, the CDR3 reads TGTGCCAGCAGCGAAGAAGGGGTAGACAGAGCATATAGCAATCAGCCCCAGCATTTT. Residues: CASSEEGVDRAYSNQPQHF.

This chain joins TRBV3-1 and TRBJ1-1; D may be TRBD1 (6 bases). Germline CDR1 is LGHDT and CDR2 is YNNKEL (reference sequence). The CDR3 has 15 residues. Trimming removed 0 bases from V and 3 bases from J, with 11 bases in between. The chain's CDR3 is CASSQDLKGDTEAFF. The DNA for the CDR3 is TGTGCCAGCAGCCAAGATTTAAAGGGGGACACTGAAGCTTTCTTT.

This clonotype has just a few counts. J is TRBJ2-5 and V is TRBV5-1; D might be TRBD1 or TRBD2, each matching 6 bases. The ends were cut back, 8 bases at V and 5 bases at J, with 19 bases in the middle. This CDR3 has 14 residues. The V gene's germline CDR1 is SGHRS and CDR2 YFSETQ. The CDR3 is CARPGHQAGETQYF. Here the CDR3 DNA reads TGCGCCAGGCCGGGACACCAGGCGGGGGAGACCCAGTACTTC.

V gene TRBV12-3 or TRBV12-4 combines with J gene TRBJ2-7; 8 bases agree with TRBD1. The V and J ends lost 6 bases and 2 bases, in that order; junction bases with no gene match: 3. The CDR3 is 13 residues long. The CDR3 DNA is TGTGCCAGCAGAACGACAGGGGCCTACGAGCAGTACTTC. Protein product: CASRTTGAYEQYF.

This clonotype was seen many times. This chain links TRBV7-3 with TRBJ2-1; possibly TRBD1 or TRBD2 for D (5 bases each). V shed 5 bases and J shed 0 bases, with 8 bases lying between them. Germline lookup yields CDR1 SGHTA and CDR2 FQGTGA. The CDR3 totals 14 residues. As DNA, the CDR3 is TGTGCCAGCAGCCGGGGCGGCTCCTACAATGAGCAGTTCTTC. Protein product: CASSRGGSYNEQFF.

The V call is TRBV29-1, the J call TRBJ2-7; D remains unclear. Germline values: CDR1 SQVTM, CDR2 ANQGSEA. This CDR3 contains 13 residues. V was pared by 0 bases and J by 0 bases, with 6 bases between. The CDR3 nucleotides are TGCAGCGTTGAAGACGTGAGCTCCTACGAGCAGTACTTC. Residues: CSVEDVSSYEQYF.

V gene TRBV7-9 combines with J gene TRBJ1-1; a weak D match, TRBD1 (5 bases). This CDR3 comprises 14 residues. Trimming removed 5 bases at V and 5 bases at J, with 15 bases between. Germline-derived CDR1 and CDR2 are SEHNR and FQNEAQ (reference sequence). The chain's CDR3 is CASSPAGGTTEAFF. The CDR3 DNA reads as TGTGCCAGCAGCCCGGCCGGGGGGACGACTGAAGCTTTCTTT.

This clonotype was seen only a few times. V gene TRBV18 combines with J gene TRBJ2-5; D ambiguous. The germline CDR1 and CDR2 sequences are KGHSH and LQKENI. This CDR3 has 13 residues. Trimming removed 3 bases at V and 0 bases at J, with 5 bases between. CDR3 sequence: CASSPDDQETQYF. CDR3 DNA sequence: TGTGCCAGCTCACCGGACGACCAAGAGACCCAGTACTTC.

This clonotype was observed a handful of times. The chain employs TRBV7-2 and TRBJ2-7, with a possible D match to TRBD1 (6 bases). The CDR3 runs to 15 residues. Between the trimmed V and J ends, which lost 2 bases and 2 bases, there was a span of 13 bases. The germline gives CDR1 SGHTA, CDR2 FQGNSA. CDR3 in amino acids: CASSLTGHPAYEQYV. The CDR3, as DNA: TGTGCCAGCAGCTTAACGGGACACCCCGCCTACGAGCAGTACGTC.

The chain joins TRBV9 to TRBJ1-2; D gene unclear. Germline V gives CDR1 SGDLS, CDR2 YYNGEE. CDR3 length: 14 amino acids. V lost 4 bases and J lost 7, with 17 bases in between. CDR3 in DNA: TGTGCCAGCAGCTCCACTCGGGCAGGCCTTGGCTACACCTTC. This translates into CASSSTRAGLGYTF.

The chain employs TRBV7-2 and TRBJ1-1, with a weak D call TRBD1 (6 bases). The CDR3 is made up of 13 amino acids. From germline, CDR1 is SGHTA and CDR2 FQGNSA. V lost 10 bases and J lost 4, with 16 bases in between. The CDR3 region is CATRQGPGTEAFF. The DNA of the CDR3 is TGTGCCACCCGCCAGGGGCCGGGCACTGAAGCTTTCTTT.

The chain has TRBV10-2 and TRBJ1-1; no definite D call. The CDR3 has 13 residues. V lost 1 base, J lost 4 bases, and 7 bases lay in between. Germline values: CDR1 WSHSY, CDR2 SAAADI. CDR3 nucleotide sequence: TGCGCCAGCAGTGAGTTCCGGGGCACTGAAGCTTTCTTT. This gives the protein CASSEFRGTEAFF.

CDR3: CASSFSRGLNTEAFF. The CDR3 DNA reads TGTGCCAGCAGCTTCTCTAGGGGGTTGAACACTGAAGCTTTCTTT. The V gene is TRBV7-2, the J gene TRBJ1-1; possibly TRBD1 for D (6 bases). This CDR3 has 15 residues. Trimming took off 3 bases at V and 0 bases at J, with 11 bases between the two ends. Germline lookup yields CDR1 SGHTA and CDR2 FQGNSA.

This rearrangement joins TRBV13 to TRBJ2-1; 7 bases agree with TRBD1. The V gene end was trimmed by 2 bases and the J gene end by 1 base; junction bases not matched to a gene: 5. The CDR3 is made up of 16 amino acids. Per germline, CDR1 PRHDT and CDR2 FYEKMQ (reference sequence). The chain's CDR3 is CASSLPRDRSYNEQFF. DNA for the CDR3: TGTGCCAGCAGCTTACCCCGGGACAGATCCTACAATGAGCAGTTCTTC.

The chain uses TRBV5-1 and TRBJ2-3, with D possibly being TRBD2 (6 bases). Trimming removed 4 bases from V and 0 bases from J, with 15 bases in between. The CDR3 totals 16 residues. Germline V lookup: CDR1 SGHRS, CDR2 YFSETQ. CDR3 in amino acids: CASSRGTGTSTDTQYF. The CDR3 nucleotides read TGCGCCAGCAGCAGAGGAACCGGGACTAGCACAGATACGCAGTATTTT.

By sample share, this clonotype is large. The J gene is TRBJ2-7, the V gene TRBV10-2, with 7 bases identical to TRBD1. The CDR3 loop spans 13 amino acids. The ends lost 7 bases at V and 0 bases at J; junction bases unmatched: 3. Germline values: CDR1 WSHSY, CDR2 SAAADI. In DNA, the CDR3 is TGCGCCAGCATGACAGGGCACTCCTACGAGCAGTACTTC. This encodes CASMTGHSYEQYF.

CDR3: CATSRDGSPLHF. The CDR3 nucleotides are TGTGCCACCAGCAGAGATGGGTCACCCCTCCACTTT. The chain carries TRBV15 and TRBJ1-6; D gene uncertain. CDR3 length: 12 residues. Trimming cost V 0 bases and J 10 bases, with 4 bases left between them. CDR1 and CDR2 (germline): LNHNV, YYDKDF (reference sequence).

The chain recombines TRBV7-2 with TRBJ2-3; TRBD2 is a possible D gene (6 bases). Germline V gene data show CDR1 as SGHTA and CDR2 as FQGNSA. Trimming stripped 4 bases from V and 0 bases from J, with 8 bases between. This CDR3 is built from 14 residues. In DNA form, the CDR3 reads TGTGCCAGCAGCTGGGGGGAAAGCACAGATACGCAGTATTTT. The encoded protein is CASSWGESTDTQYF.

The V and J genes are TRBV18 and TRBJ2-7; tentatively, D is TRBD2 (7 bases). With 5 bases removed from V and 9 bases from J, the gap between germline ends came to 17 bases. This CDR3 has 13 residues. Germline loops: CDR1 KGHSH, CDR2 LQKENI. The CDR3 is CASSSGTPGGQYV. Written as DNA, the CDR3 is TGTGCCAGCTCAAGCGGGACACCCGGCGGGCAGTACGTC.

The chain combines TRBV6-5 with TRBJ2-5; the D gene is possibly TRBD1 (5 bases). V lost 0 bases and J lost 2, with 10 bases in between. The CDR3 runs 15 residues. In germline, CDR1 is MNHEY, CDR2 SVGAGI. For the CDR3, the DNA is TGTGCCAGCAGTTACTCGTACAGGTTACAAGAGACCCAGTACTTC. This codes for CASSYSYRLQETQYF.

In this sample, this clonotype turned up a few times. The chain's CDR3 is CASSYLSRYNEQFF. For the CDR3, the DNA is TGTGCCAGCAGTTACTTGTCCCGGTACAATGAGCAGTTCTTC. This sequence joins TRBV6-5 and TRBJ2-1; D not certain. Germline CDR1 reads MNHEY; CDR2 reads SVGAGI. The CDR3 length is 14 residues. The germline V and J ends were trimmed by 1 base and 4 bases, with 8 bases remaining between them.

This clonotype was picked up a small number of times. The gene calls are TRBV6-2 or TRBV6-3 and TRBJ1-5; D is unresolved. Trimming cost V 2 bases and J 9 bases, with 11 bases left between them. CDR3 length equals 13 residues. Germline CDR1 is MNHEY and CDR2 is SVGEGT. CDR3 in DNA: TGTGCCAGCAGTTACGGAGGGTTCGGGCCCCAGCATTTT. Translated, it gives CASSYGGFGPQHF.

Only a few counts were recorded for this clonotype. This chain connects TRBV12-3 or TRBV12-4 to TRBJ1-2; tentative D call: TRBD1 (5 bases). The CDR3 spans 17 residues. Trimming removed 9 bases at V and 4 bases at J, with 27 bases between. The CDR3 coding sequence is TGTGCCAGTTGTTGTCTTTATCCGGGACGGCGGGTCTATGGCTACACCTTC. Amino acid sequence: CASCCLYPGRRVYGYTF.

This chain joins TRBV4-1 and TRBJ2-5, with D maybe TRBD2 (5 bases). The germline V gene has CDR1 MGHRA and CDR2 YSYEKL. The CDR3 covers 16 residues. Trimming left V 1 base short and J 5 bases short, with 17 bases between. The CDR3 DNA follows: TGCGCCAGCAGCCAAGGTATAGGTGGTCCGGGGGAGACCCAGTACTTC. Translation: CASSQGIGGPGETQYF.

This clonotype was seen ten or more times. The V call is TRBV24-1, the J call TRBJ2-3; D might be TRBD1 or TRBD2, each matching 5 bases. Trimming cost V 5 bases and J 2 bases, with 10 bases left between them. There are 14 residues in the CDR3. The germline CDR1 and CDR2 sequences are KGHDR and SFDVKD. The CDR3 DNA is TGTGCCACCAGTGGAGGGGAGCACACAGATACGCAGTATTTT. It codes for CATSGGEHTDTQYF.

Only a few counts were recorded for this clonotype. The gene calls are TRBV7-2 and TRBJ1-5; possible D gene TRBD1, 5 bases. V dropped 4 bases and J dropped 5 bases, with 9 bases sitting between them. Germline lookup yields CDR1 SGHTA and CDR2 FQGNSA. The CDR3 length is 13 residues. CDR3 bases: TGTGCCAGCAGCTCAGGGAGACATCAGCCCCAGCATTTT. Translated: CASSSGRHQPQHF. The full variable domain, completed using reference TRBV7-2 and TRBJ1-5, is GAGVSQSPSNKVTEKGKDVELRCDPISGHTALYWYRQSLGQGLEFLIYFQGNSAPDKSGLPSDRFSAERTGGSVSTLTIQRTQQEDSAVYLCASSSGRHQPQHFGDGTRLSIL.

This clonotype has only a few counts. The chain employs TRBV7-2 and TRBJ2-1, with 7 nucleotides matching TRBD1. V lost 7 bases, J lost 9 bases, and 6 bases stayed unmatched. The CDR3 covers 12 residues. CDR1 is SGHTA and CDR2 is FQGNSA in the germline V gene. CDR3 nucleotide sequence: TGTGCCAGCACCATAAACAGGGGTGAGCAGTTCTTC. It translates to CASTINRGEQFF.